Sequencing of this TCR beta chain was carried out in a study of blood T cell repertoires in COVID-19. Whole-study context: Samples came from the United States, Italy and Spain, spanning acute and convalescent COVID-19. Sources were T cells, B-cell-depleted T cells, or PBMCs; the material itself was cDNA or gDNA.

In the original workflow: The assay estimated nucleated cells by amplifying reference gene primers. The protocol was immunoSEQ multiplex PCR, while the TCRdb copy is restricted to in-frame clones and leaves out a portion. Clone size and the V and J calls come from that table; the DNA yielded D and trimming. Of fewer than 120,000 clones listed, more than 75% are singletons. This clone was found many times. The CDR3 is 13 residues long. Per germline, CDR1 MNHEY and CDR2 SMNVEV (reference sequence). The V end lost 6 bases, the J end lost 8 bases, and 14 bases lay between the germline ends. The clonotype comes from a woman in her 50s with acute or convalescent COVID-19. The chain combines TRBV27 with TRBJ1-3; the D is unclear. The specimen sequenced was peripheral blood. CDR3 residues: CASRVLSGDTIYF. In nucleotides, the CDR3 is TGTGCCAGCAGAGTCCTTTCCGGAGACACCATATATTTT.